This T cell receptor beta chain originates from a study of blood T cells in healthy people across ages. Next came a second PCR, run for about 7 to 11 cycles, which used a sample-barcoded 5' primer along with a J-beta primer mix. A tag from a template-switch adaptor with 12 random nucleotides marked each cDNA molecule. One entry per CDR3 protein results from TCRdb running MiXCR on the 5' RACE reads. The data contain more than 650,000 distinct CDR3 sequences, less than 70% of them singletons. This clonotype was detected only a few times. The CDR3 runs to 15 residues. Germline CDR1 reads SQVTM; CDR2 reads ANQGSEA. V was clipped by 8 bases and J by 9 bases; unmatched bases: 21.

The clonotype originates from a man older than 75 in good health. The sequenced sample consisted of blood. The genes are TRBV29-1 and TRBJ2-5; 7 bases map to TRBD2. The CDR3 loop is CSIHPRGSLGGAQYF. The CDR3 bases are TGCAGCATTCACCCTCGCGGGTCCTTGGGGGGGGCCCAGTACTTC.